The TCR beta chain under discussion was sequenced for a study of beta chain features in type 1 diabetes. Study-level information: On cell yields, gender and age, patients and healthy donors were similar. Study outcomes and limitations: The question left open here concerned HLA type influencing TCRB rearrangement. Among type 1 diabetes patients, VDJ junctions had fewer insertions and more deletions.

All of the isolated RNA was reverse transcribed, so expressed TCRB transcripts were sequenced. Some clones are missing from TCRdb's copy, which holds only in-frame ones; the method was immunoSEQ multiplex PCR. The repertoire includes around 300,000 clones, 9.5% to 12% of them detected once, and about 0.015% sits in the top ten. In regard to this clone: Its antigen is still unknown.

One heparinised blood draw, averaging roughly 110 mL, came from each donor. From germline, CDR1 is SQVTM and CDR2 ANQGSEA. This CDR3 has 13 amino acids. V shed 4 bases and J 4 bases; nucleotides not matched to a gene: 7. The sample comprised naive CD4+ T cells from blood. The TCR comes from a woman in her 30s in good health. V usage is TRBV29-1 and J usage is TRBJ2-7; 7 bases map to TRBD2. This CDR3 is CSVGSSGTYEQYF. CDR3 sequence (DNA): TGCAGCGTTGGTTCTAGCGGAACTTACGAGCAGTACTTC.